This T cell receptor (beta chain) was documented in a study of shared clonotypes between healthy human individuals. The method was immunoSEQ multiplex PCR; TCRdb's version includes in-frame clones alone and lacks a portion of them. Of a few million clones listed, approximately 95% are singletons. Whole-study findings and limits: Few donors restricted represented genetic and exposure-history diversity. Naive subsets generally exceeded memory subsets in estimated richness.

The CDR3 consists of 14 residues. V dropped 4 bases and J dropped 4; count of bases not matched to a gene: 6. Germline V CDR1 and CDR2: MNHEY, SMNVEV (reference sequence). With respect to this clone: Antigen specificity is unknown.

This receptor was identified in a young man in good health. Some clones in this sample may be carry-over from other donors' samples. V is TRBV27 and J is TRBJ1-1, with TRBD1 matching over 7 bases. Sequencing used naive CD4+ T cells from PBMCs. Regarding subset: CD45RA+ positively selected. The CDR3 spells CASSSVDRLTEAFF. CDR3 in DNA: TGTGCCAGCAGTTCCGTGGACAGGCTCACTGAAGCTTTCTTT.